The 18 T cell receptor beta chains below were found in one sample sequenced in a study of human T cells and chemical hapten exposure. TCRdb passed the RACE reads through MiXCR, listing each CDR3 protein once. This table holds about 360,000 distinct CDR3 sequences, around 7% found once. The sample's time point: patch test 1, 2 weeks after DPC sensitization. Specified treatment: therapeutic diphenylcyclopropenone sensitization with weekly scalp DPC. The sample consisted of whole blood, taken in connection with sensitization to the hapten diphenylcyclopropenone (DPC). The origin of the receptors is a woman under 30 with alopecia areata. Some clones in this sample may be carry-over from other donors' samples.

This clonotype was detected only a few times. The chain couples TRBV5-4 to TRBJ2-3; D unclear. Germline loops: CDR1 SGHNT, CDR2 YYREEE (reference sequence). V lost 9 bases and J 1 base, leaving 15 bases between the germline ends. CDR3 length: 14 residues. CDR3 sequence: CATPGPGGTDTQYF. In nucleotides, the CDR3 is TGTGCCACCCCGGGCCCTGGAGGCACAGATACGCAGTATTTT.

This clonotype has at least ten counts. CDR3 DNA sequence: TGTGCCAGCAGTTTAACAGGGGACGAGCAGTACTTC. Protein: CASSLTGDEQYF. The chain is built from TRBV25-1 and TRBJ2-7; 7 positions agree with TRBD1. The germline CDR1 and CDR2 sequences are MGHDK and SYGVNS. The CDR3 covers 12 residues. V shed 5 bases, J shed 5 bases, and the junction held 3 bases outside the gene matches.

This clonotype turned up a few times. The rearrangement joins TRBV9 to TRBJ2-1; 12 bases are a match to TRBD2. Germline CDR1 reads SGDLS; CDR2 reads YYNGEE. V gave up 3 bases and J gave up 9 bases; unmatched junction bases: 10. The CDR3 runs 16 residues. CDR3 protein: CASSDKRLAGAAEQFF. The CDR3 DNA sequence: TGTGCCAGCAGCGATAAAAGACTAGCGGGGGCCGCTGAGCAGTTCTTC.

This chain connects TRBV4-3 to TRBJ1-3; unclear D gene. CDR3 length: 15 amino acids. With 0 bases removed from V and 0 bases from J, the gap between germline ends came to 6 bases. Germline V CDR1 and CDR2: LGHNA, YSLEER. Here the CDR3 reads CASSQDSHSGNTIYF. CDR3 bases: TGCGCCAGCAGCCAAGACAGTCACTCTGGAAACACCATATATTTT.

This clonotype was detected a few times. The gene calls are TRBV7-2 and TRBJ1-1; 9 bases match TRBD1. V dropped 6 bases and J dropped 5; count of bases not matched to a gene: 13. This CDR3 is 16 amino acids long. CDR1 is SGHTA and CDR2 is FQGNSA in the germline V gene. CDR3 residues: CASSRPRGQGRTEAFF. Here the CDR3 DNA reads TGTGCCAGCAGTCGACCTCGTGGACAGGGGAGGACTGAAGCTTTCTTT. Based on the CDR3 plus reference TRBV7-2 and TRBJ1-1, the full variable domain is GAGVSQSPSNKVTEKGKDVELRCDPISGHTALYWYRQSLGQGLEFLIYFQGNSAPDKSGLPSDRFSAERTGGSVSTLTIQRTQQEDSAVYLCASSRPRGQGRTEAFFGQGTRLTVV.

The gene calls are TRBV10-3 and TRBJ1-6, with 8 nucleotides matching TRBD1. Germline trimming cut 10 bases from V and 5 bases from J; bases unmatched to any gene: 4. This CDR3 contains 13 residues. Germline-derived CDR1 and CDR2 are ENHRY and SYGVKD. The CDR3 sequence is CATGTGDNSPLHF. The CDR3, as DNA: TGTGCCACCGGGACAGGTGATAATTCACCCCTCCACTTT.

V gene TRBV9 combines with J gene TRBJ1-1; D unclear. Germline CDR1 and CDR2: SGDLS and YYNGEE. Trimming left V 3 bases short and J 3 bases short, with 3 bases between. The CDR3 length is 11 residues. DNA of the CDR3: TGTGCCAGCAGCGGCGACACTGAAGCTTTCTTT. This translates into CASSGDTEAFF. The full variable domain, in which reference TRBV9 and TRBJ1-1 provide the parts outside the CDR3, is DSGVTQTPKHLITATGQRVTLRCSPRSGDLSVYWYQQSLDQGLQFLIQYYNGEERAKGNILERFSAQQFPDLHSELNLSSLELGDSALYFCASSGDTEAFFGQGTRLTVV.

The rearrangement uses TRBV15 and TRBJ2-4; 7 nucleotides line up with TRBD2. The V gene end was trimmed by 4 bases and the J gene end by 0 bases; junction bases not matched to a gene: 6. CDR1 is LNHNV and CDR2 is YYDKDF in the germline V gene (reference sequence). This CDR3 comprises 16 residues. The CDR3 protein is CATSMWTSLAKNIQYF. The CDR3 nucleotides read TGTGCCACCAGCATGTGGACTAGTTTAGCCAAAAACATTCAGTACTTC. Complete variable domain (other parts from reference TRBV15 and TRBJ2-4): DAMVIQNPRYQVTQFGKPVTLSCSQTLNHNVMYWYQQKSSQAPKLLFHYYDKDFNNEADTPDNFQSRRPNTSFCFLDIRSPGLGDTAMYLCATSMWTSLAKNIQYFGAGTRLSVL.

This clonotype was seen a handful of times. This chain joins TRBV12-3 or TRBV12-4 and TRBJ2-7; D is perhaps TRBD1 (6 bases). V dropped 6 bases and J dropped 6 bases, with 24 bases sitting between them. This CDR3 is 16 amino acids long. The CDR3 nucleotides read TGTGCCAGCAGCCGAGGGACACCCCAAAGCGGCTTCGAGCAGTACTTC. Protein product: CASSRGTPQSGFEQYF.

The CDR3 is CASSMMAGGQPQHF. In nucleotides, the CDR3 is TGTGCCAGTAGTATGATGGCCGGGGGTCAGCCCCAGCATTTT. The chain carries TRBV19 and TRBJ1-5; D perhaps matches TRBD1 (5 bases). Germline V gene lookup returns CDR1 LNHDA and CDR2 SQIVND (reference sequence). This CDR3 spans 14 amino acids. The V and J ends lost 3 bases and 6 bases respectively, with 12 bases between them.

In this sample, this clonotype turned up a few times. The V call is TRBV14, the J call TRBJ2-7; possibly TRBD2 for D (5 bases). CDR3 size: 14 residues. V was trimmed by 4 bases and J by 0 bases, leaving 10 bases between them. In germline, CDR1 is SGHDN, CDR2 FVKESK. Here the CDR3 reads CASSRGLPSYEQYF. In DNA, the CDR3 is TGTGCCAGCAGCCGAGGGCTACCCTCCTACGAGCAGTACTTC.

This chain links TRBV5-4 with TRBJ1-1; possible D gene TRBD1, 6 bases. The CDR3 runs 13 residues. The germline gives CDR1 SGHNT, CDR2 YYREEE (reference sequence). Between the trimmed V and J ends, which lost 0 bases and 8 bases, there was a span of 11 bases. The CDR3 sequence: CASSLDGRGEAFF. In DNA, the CDR3 is TGTGCCAGCAGCTTGGATGGCAGGGGAGAAGCTTTCTTT. Full variable domain (rest looked up from reference TRBV5-4 and TRBJ1-1): ETGVTQSPTHLIKTRGQQVTLRCSSQSGHNTVSWYQQALGQGPQFIFQYYREEENGRGNFPPRFSGLQFPNYSSELNVNALELDDSALYLCASSLDGRGEAFFGQGTRLTVV.

At least ten counts were recorded for this clonotype. J is TRBJ2-7 and V is TRBV9, with D maybe TRBD1 (6 bases). CDR1 SGDLS and CDR2 YYNGEE come from the germline V gene. V lost 0 bases and J 0 bases, leaving 7 bases between the germline ends. This CDR3 contains 14 residues. The CDR3 region is CASSVDRASYEQYF. Here the CDR3 DNA reads TGTGCCAGCAGCGTAGACAGGGCCTCCTACGAGCAGTACTTC.

CDR3 sequence: CASSPRQAASYNEQFF. Here the CDR3 DNA reads TGTGCCAGCAGCCCCAGACAGGCAGCTTCCTACAATGAGCAGTTCTTC. V and J are TRBV7-2 and TRBJ2-1, with D tentatively TRBD1 (6 bases). Germline V gene lookup returns CDR1 SGHTA and CDR2 FQGNSA. CDR3 length: 16 amino acids. V lost 5 bases to trimming and J lost 1 base, with 15 bases between them.

This clonotype was counted a few times. The V call is TRBV12-3 or TRBV12-4, the J call TRBJ2-3, with TRBD2 matching 9 bases. The length of the CDR3 is 15 residues. With V trimmed by 2 bases and J by 6 bases, 6 bases remained unmatched. The CDR3: CASSLFGGGDDTQYF. The CDR3 DNA is TGTGCCAGCAGTTTATTTGGCGGGGGGGACGATACGCAGTATTTT.

The chain employs TRBV7-9 and TRBJ1-3; D call uncertain. The germline V and J ends were trimmed by 7 bases and 0 bases, with 7 bases remaining between them. Germline V gene data show CDR1 as SEHNR and CDR2 as FQNEAQ (reference sequence). This CDR3 is 13 amino acids long. CDR3 in amino acids: CASNGGSGNTIYF. DNA of the CDR3: TGTGCCAGCAATGGAGGCTCTGGAAACACCATATATTTT.

This clonotype was counted ten times or more. The CDR3 DNA reads TGTGCCAGCAGTTCCGCGGGACGGGATAAAGAGACCCAGTACTTC. The encoded protein is CASSSAGRDKETQYF. This rearrangement joins TRBV12-3 or TRBV12-4 to TRBJ2-5, with D maybe TRBD2 (6 bases). CDR3 length: 15 residues. The V end was cut by 4 bases, the J end by 3 bases, with 15 bases between.

In regard to this clonotype: One base away lies a much larger clone, so this may be a sequencing read error. The chain joins TRBV6-1 to TRBJ2-1; the D gene is possibly TRBD1 (6 bases). Germline values: CDR1 MNHNS, CDR2 SASEGT. This CDR3 contains 15 residues. The ends were cut back, 7 bases at V and 4 bases at J, with 17 bases in the middle. CDR3 bases: TGTGCCAGCACCCAAGGCATGGACAGATACAATGAGCAGTTCTTC. Translating it yields CASTQGMDRYNEQFF.